What follows are 22 T cell receptor beta chains derived from one specimen sequenced in a study of PD-1 blockade in classical Hodgkin lymphoma. Here immunoSEQ multiplex PCR was the method, and the copy in TCRdb shows in-frame clones only, minus some. The table has roughly 81,000 clones, around 90% seen once. Each and every patient relapsed after autologous stem cell transplantation, and patients got differing brentuximab vedotin exposure. Sequencing used peripheral blood mononuclear cells (PBMCs), obtained before the second cycle of nivolumab. The receptors were sampled from a human donor with classical Hodgkin lymphoma.

The genes are TRBV28 and TRBJ2-7; 9 bases are a match to TRBD2. V shed 6 bases and J 6 bases; nucleotides not matched to a gene: 9. In germline, CDR1 is MDHEN, CDR2 SYDVKM. The CDR3 runs to 14 residues. The DNA of the CDR3 is TGTGCCAGCAGGCTAGCGGGACTAGCCGGCGAGCAGTACTTC. Its translation is CASRLAGLAGEQYF.

This chain connects TRBV5-1 to TRBJ2-5; 11 bases map to TRBD2. The CDR3 has 19 residues. Per the germline V gene, CDR1 is SGHRS and CDR2 is YFSETQ. Losses at the gene ends were 4 bases for V and 5 bases for J; bases not matched to a gene: 19. The CDR3 DNA is TGCGCCAGCAGCCCCCAACCCCAAATACTAGCGGGAGTCGGGGAGACCCAGTACTTC. This encodes CASSPQPQILAGVGETQYF.

This clone came up once. V gene TRBV19 combines with J gene TRBJ1-1, with a possible D match to TRBD1 (5 bases). The CDR3 totals 16 residues. CDR1 is LNHDA and CDR2 is SQIVND in the germline V gene (reference sequence). V was pared by 5 bases and J by 6 bases, with 22 bases between. For the CDR3, the DNA is TGTGCCAGTAGTTTGGTCCCCGCAGGGTCGGGAGCTGAAGCTTTCTTT. Its protein is CASSLVPAGSGAEAFF.

The genes are TRBV5-4 and TRBJ1-1; 7 bases agree with TRBD1. Germline V gene lookup returns CDR1 SGHNT and CDR2 YYREEE (reference sequence). V lost 3 bases, J lost 3 bases, and 5 bases stayed unmatched. CDR3 length equals 14 residues. CDR3 DNA: TGTGCCAGCAGCTCACAGGGGCGGGACACTGAAGCTTTCTTT. It encodes CASSSQGRDTEAFF.

This chain links TRBV9 with TRBJ2-1; 16 bases line up with TRBD2. Germline lookup yields CDR1 SGDLS and CDR2 YYNGEE. The CDR3 extends over 19 amino acids. V was clipped by 4 bases and J by 6 bases; unmatched bases: 13. The CDR3 DNA reads as TGTGCCAGCAGCCCCCCGGGACTAGCGGGAGGGCCAATTCTCAATGAGCAGTTCTTC. Translated, it gives CASSPPGLAGGPILNEQFF. The complete variable domain, with remaining parts taken from reference TRBV9 and TRBJ2-1, reads DSGVTQTPKHLITATGQRVTLRCSPRSGDLSVYWYQQSLDQGLQFLIQYYNGEERAKGNILERFSAQQFPDLHSELNLSSLELGDSALYFCASSPPGLAGGPILNEQFFGPGTRLTVL.

The gene calls are TRBV11-3 and TRBJ2-1, with 10 bases lining up with TRBD2. Unmatched junction bases numbered 6, after V lost 5 bases and J lost 5 bases. CDR1 SGHNT and CDR2 YENEEA come from the germline V gene. This CDR3 region has 15 residues. This CDR3 is CASSDGTSVHNEQFF. The CDR3 coding sequence is TGTGCCAGCAGCGATGGGACTAGCGTCCACAATGAGCAGTTCTTC. Supplemented by reference TRBV11-3 and TRBJ2-1, the full variable domain reads EAGVVQSPRYKIIEKKQPVAFWCNPISGHNTLYWYLQNLGQGPELLIRYENEEAVDDSQLPKDRFSAERLKGVDSTLKIQPAELGDSAVYLCASSDGTSVHNEQFFGPGTRLTVL.

The CDR3 DNA reads as TGCGCCAGCAGCTTGCTAGGCAATGAGCAGTTCTTC. Amino acid sequence: CASSLLGNEQFF. This chain joins TRBV5-1 and TRBJ2-1; D gene uncertain. Trimming cost V 1 base and J 6 bases, with 5 bases left between them. The CDR3 is 12 amino acids. Germline V lookup: CDR1 SGHRS, CDR2 YFSETQ.

This rearrangement joins TRBV5-8 to TRBJ1-2; D is unclear. Looked up from germline, CDR1 is SGHTS and CDR2 is YDEGEE. Trimming removed 0 bases from V and 7 bases from J, with 16 bases in between. CDR3 length equals 15 residues. CDR3 bases: TGTGCCAGCAGCTTGGCCTTTCTGCCACGCCTTGGCTACACCTTC. Amino acids: CASSLAFLPRLGYTF.

This clone was seen just once. The J gene is TRBJ2-5, the V gene TRBV6-5; TRBD1 aligns across 7 bases. The CDR3 runs to 14 residues. Trimming cost V 5 bases and J 0 bases; bases outside gene matches: 3. CDR1 MNHEY and CDR2 SVGAGI come from the germline V gene. CDR3 residues: CASSPTGNQETQYF. The CDR3 nucleotides are TGTGCCAGCAGTCCGACAGGGAACCAAGAGACCCAGTACTTC.

The chain joins TRBV28 to TRBJ1-3; possibly TRBD1 for D (5 bases). Trimming stripped 7 bases from V and 1 base from J, with 11 bases between. There are 14 residues in the CDR3. CDR1 MDHEN and CDR2 SYDVKM come from the germline V gene. CDR3 bases: TGTGCCAGCATCCTGGGGGGATCTGGAAACACCATATATTTT. Translation: CASILGGSGNTIYF.

The rearrangement links TRBV7-6 to TRBJ2-2; 8 bases are shared with TRBD1. This CDR3 region has 16 residues. Germline lookup yields CDR1 SGHVS and CDR2 FNYEAQ. The V gene end was trimmed by 4 bases and the J gene end by 2 bases; junction bases not matched to a gene: 6. The CDR3 sequence is CASSSPDRGNTGELFF. DNA for the CDR3: TGTGCCAGCAGCTCACCTGACAGGGGAAACACCGGGGAGCTGTTTTTT.

The gene calls are TRBV5-1 and TRBJ2-3; 9 nucleotides line up with TRBD2. This CDR3 has 16 residues. CDR1 SGHRS and CDR2 YFSETQ come from the germline V gene. Trimming cost V 2 bases and J 1 base; bases outside gene matches: 5. The CDR3 DNA follows: TGCGCCAGCAGCTTAACTACTAGCGGGCGCACAGATACGCAGTATTTT. Residues: CASSLTTSGRTDTQYF.

The chain uses TRBV19 and TRBJ1-1, with a possible D match to TRBD1 (5 bases). The V end was cut by 2 bases, the J end by 7 bases, with 14 bases between. The V gene's germline CDR1 is LNHDA and CDR2 SQIVND (reference sequence). This CDR3 region has 14 residues. DNA for the CDR3: TGTGCCAGTAGTATACTTGACGAAAGGGGTGAAGCTTTCTTT. Protein product: CASSILDERGEAFF.

The rearrangement joins TRBV5-6 to TRBJ2-2; 9 positions agree with TRBD1. The V and J ends lost 6 bases and 6 bases, in that order; junction bases with no gene match: 6. Germline CDR1 reads SGHDT; CDR2 reads YYEEEE. The CDR3 runs to 14 residues. The CDR3 loop reads CASIITGGPGELFF. CDR3 sequence (DNA): TGTGCCAGCATCATCACAGGGGGCCCCGGGGAGCTGTTTTTT. Filled out from reference TRBV5-6 and TRBJ2-2, the complete variable domain reads DAGVTQSPTHLIKTRGQQVTLRCSPKSGHDTVSWYQQALGQGPQFIFQYYEEEERQRGNFPDRFSGHQFPNYSSELNVNALLLGDSALYLCASIITGGPGELFFGEGSRLTVL.

This clone was found a few times. This sequence joins TRBV7-9 and TRBJ2-1; 9 bases are a match to TRBD2. This CDR3 has 17 residues. After removal of 0 bases from V and 0 bases from J, the junction contained 3 bases not matched to a gene. The germline V gene has CDR1 SEHNR and CDR2 FQNEAQ (reference sequence). CDR3 coding DNA: TGTGCCAGCAGCTTAGCTTCAGCGGGAGGCTCCTACAATGAGCAGTTCTTC. This codes for CASSLASAGGSYNEQFF. Based on the CDR3 plus reference TRBV7-9 and TRBJ2-1, the full variable domain is DTGVSQNPRHKITKRGQNVTFRCDPISEHNRLYWYRQTLGQGPEFLTYFQNEAQLEKSRLLSDRFSAERPKGSFSTLEIQRTEQGDSAMYLCASSLASAGGSYNEQFFGPGTRLTVL.

The gene calls are TRBV11-2 and TRBJ2-7; D might be TRBD1 (6 bases). Germline CDR1 and CDR2: SGHAT and FQNNGV. CDR3 length equals 13 residues. The V gene lost 5 bases and the J gene lost 3 bases, with 11 bases spanning the gap. The CDR3 DNA is TGTGCCAGCAGCCGGGACACCTACTACGAGCAGTACTTC. Translated: CASSRDTYYEQYF.

This chain connects TRBV5-1 to TRBJ1-2, with 7 bases lining up with TRBD1. V lost 2 bases, J lost 2 bases, and 6 bases stayed unmatched. The CDR3 sequence is 15 residues long. Germline CDR1 and CDR2: SGHRS and YFSETQ. The CDR3 DNA follows: TGCGCCAGCAGCTTAGCCGGACAGGCAAACTATGGCTACACCTTC. This gives the protein CASSLAGQANYGYTF.

This chain connects TRBV7-6 to TRBJ1-5; D ambiguous. The CDR3 is made up of 12 amino acids. Between the trimmed V and J ends, which lost 1 base and 6 bases, there was a span of 4 bases. Germline assignment: CDR1 SGHVS and CDR2 FNYEAQ. The CDR3 DNA sequence: TGTGCCAGCAGCTTAGTTGGTCAGCCCCAGCATTTT. This sequence encodes CASSLVGQPQHF.

The chain recombines TRBV11-3 with TRBJ2-1; the D is unclear. The V end was cut by 2 bases, the J end by 2 bases, with 10 bases between. Looked up from germline, CDR1 is SGHNT and CDR2 is YENEEA. The CDR3 totals 15 residues. CDR3: CASSLISAAYNEQFF. The CDR3 region has the DNA TGTGCCAGCAGCTTAATCTCGGCAGCCTACAATGAGCAGTTCTTC.

This clone came up once. The V call is TRBV28, the J call TRBJ1-2; D is unresolved. The germline V gene has CDR1 MDHEN and CDR2 SYDVKM. V lost 5 bases, J lost 2 bases, and 12 bases lay in between. The CDR3 runs 14 residues. The CDR3 region is CASSQIGRNYGYTF. The CDR3 DNA is TGTGCCAGCAGTCAAATTGGACGGAACTATGGCTACACCTTC.

CDR3 loop: CASSQGVYEQYF. CDR3 in DNA: TGCGCCAGCAGCCAAGGGGTCTACGAGCAGTACTTC. The rearrangement joins TRBV4-1 to TRBJ2-7; D remains unclear. CDR3 length equals 12 residues. Trimming shortened V by 1 base and J by 3 bases, and 4 bases separated the two germline ends. Germline loops: CDR1 MGHRA, CDR2 YSYEKL.

The rearrangement links TRBV2 to TRBJ1-5, with 12 bases matching TRBD1. Trimming removed 4 bases from V and 7 bases from J; junction bases left unmatched: 5. The CDR3 runs to 15 residues. Germline lookup yields CDR1 SNHLY and CDR2 FYNNEI. This CDR3 is CASSGDRGRDQPQHF. Here the CDR3 DNA reads TGTGCCAGCAGTGGGGACAGGGGGCGCGACCAGCCCCAGCATTTT.